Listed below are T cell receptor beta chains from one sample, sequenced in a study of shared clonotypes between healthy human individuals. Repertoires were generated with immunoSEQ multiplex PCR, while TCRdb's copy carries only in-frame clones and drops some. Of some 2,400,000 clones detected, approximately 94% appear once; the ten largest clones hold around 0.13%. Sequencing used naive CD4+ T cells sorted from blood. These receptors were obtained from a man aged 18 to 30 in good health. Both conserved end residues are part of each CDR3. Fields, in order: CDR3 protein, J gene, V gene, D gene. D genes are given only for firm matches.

CDR3aa: CASIPRDLPGNTIYF
j_gene: TRBJ1-3
v_gene: TRBV28
d_gene: NA

CDR3aa: CASSPAVTGTNSPLHF
j_gene: TRBJ1-6
v_gene: TRBV11-2
d_gene: NA

CDR3aa: CASSLRTGYGYTF
j_gene: TRBJ1-2
v_gene: TRBV28
d_gene: TRBD1

CDR3aa: CASSSGQGSGTQYF
j_gene: TRBJ2-5
v_gene: TRBV5-4
d_gene: TRBD1

CDR3aa: CAWSPTALEGLKLFF
j_gene: TRBJ1-4
v_gene: TRBV30
d_gene: NA

CDR3aa: CASSTEPPFEQYF
j_gene: TRBJ2-7
v_gene: TRBV7-2
d_gene: NA

CDR3aa: CASSPSRGETQYF
j_gene: TRBJ2-5
v_gene: TRBV7-3
d_gene: NA

CDR3aa: CASSLDRSSYEQYF
j_gene: TRBJ2-7
v_gene: TRBV11-2
d_gene: NA

CDR3aa: CASSFLNERYYGYTF
j_gene: TRBJ1-2
v_gene: TRBV5-6
d_gene: NA

CDR3aa: CSVEAHSGANVLTF
j_gene: TRBJ2-6
v_gene: TRBV29-1
d_gene: NA

CDR3aa: CAIGTPTQETQYF
j_gene: TRBJ2-5
v_gene: TRBV6-1
d_gene: NA

CDR3aa: CAWSRELGTQYF
j_gene: TRBJ2-5
v_gene: TRBV30
d_gene: NA

CDR3aa: CASSPGASLDEQFF
j_gene: TRBJ2-1
v_gene: TRBV18
d_gene: NA

CDR3aa: CASSYGRAHGTEAFF
j_gene: TRBJ1-1
v_gene: TRBV6-5
d_gene: NA

CDR3aa: CASSKENTGELFF
j_gene: TRBJ2-2
v_gene: TRBV5-1
d_gene: NA

CDR3aa: CASSLGDGPTYEQYF
j_gene: TRBJ2-7
v_gene: TRBV7-2
d_gene: NA

CDR3aa: CASSGQGSDEQYF
j_gene: TRBJ2-7
v_gene: TRBV18
d_gene: TRBD1

CDR3aa: CASREVISTGELFF
j_gene: TRBJ2-2
v_gene: TRBV6-1
d_gene: NA

CDR3aa: CASRGLAGSYNEQFF
j_gene: TRBJ2-1
v_gene: TRBV2
d_gene: TRBD2

CDR3aa: CASSQSGTSGGVKAKNIQYF
j_gene: TRBJ2-4
v_gene: TRBV4-1
d_gene: TRBD2

CDR3aa: CASSPQASAETQYF
j_gene: TRBJ2-5
v_gene: TRBV18
d_gene: NA

CDR3aa: CASSLVPTGTRNNEQFF
j_gene: TRBJ2-1
v_gene: TRBV7-9
d_gene: TRBD2

CDR3aa: CASSRQPPRSSTDTQYF
j_gene: TRBJ2-3
v_gene: TRBV5-1
d_gene: NA

CDR3aa: CASSDGDSMISPLHF
j_gene: TRBJ1-6
v_gene: TRBV2
d_gene: NA

CDR3aa: CARITVFSYNEQFF
j_gene: TRBJ2-1
v_gene: TRBV7-9
d_gene: NA

CDR3aa: CASSLAQGARDTQYF
j_gene: TRBJ2-3
v_gene: TRBV5-6
d_gene: TRBD1

CDR3aa: CASSLAQGGFGNQPQHF
j_gene: TRBJ1-5
v_gene: TRBV5-1
d_gene: TRBD1

CDR3aa: CASSPGLIGQFF
j_gene: TRBJ2-1
v_gene: TRBV7-2
d_gene: NA

CDR3aa: CAWSAGTSGSWQETQYF
j_gene: TRBJ2-5
v_gene: TRBV30
d_gene: TRBD2

CDR3aa: CASSLTGTLYNSPLHF
j_gene: TRBJ1-6
v_gene: TRBV11-2
d_gene: NA

CDR3aa: CAWSVNGNQPQHF
j_gene: TRBJ1-5
v_gene: TRBV30
d_gene: NA

CDR3aa: CASGLQGGWQETQYF
j_gene: TRBJ2-5
v_gene: TRBV5-1
d_gene: NA

CDR3aa: CASSLSGGLGYGYTF
j_gene: TRBJ1-2
v_gene: TRBV6-5
d_gene: NA

CDR3aa: CASSEARQGRSEQYF
j_gene: TRBJ2-7
v_gene: TRBV6-1
d_gene: NA

CDR3aa: CASTLKEENTIYF
j_gene: TRBJ1-3
v_gene: TRBV27
d_gene: NA

CDR3aa: CASSYSRQLMNTEAFF
j_gene: TRBJ1-1
v_gene: TRBV6-5
d_gene: NA

CDR3aa: CAIKSGSGQETQYF
j_gene: TRBJ2-5
v_gene: TRBV10-3
d_gene: TRBD2

CDR3aa: CASSGDRTNEKLFF
j_gene: TRBJ1-4
v_gene: TRBV2
d_gene: TRBD1

CDR3aa: CAISESGTTNQPQHF
j_gene: TRBJ1-5
v_gene: TRBV10-3
d_gene: NA

CDR3aa: CAWAEGGARQETQYF
j_gene: TRBJ2-5
v_gene: TRBV30
d_gene: NA

CDR3aa: CASRGTSGGLNTGELFF
j_gene: TRBJ2-2
v_gene: TRBV2
d_gene: TRBD2

CDR3aa: CATSRDPSGETQYF
j_gene: TRBJ2-5
v_gene: TRBV15
d_gene: NA

CDR3aa: CASSSQGASTEAFF
j_gene: TRBJ1-1
v_gene: TRBV7-9
d_gene: TRBD1

CDR3aa: CASSQVGKVTDTQYF
j_gene: TRBJ2-3
v_gene: TRBV14
d_gene: NA

CDR3aa: CASSDTGVEQYF
j_gene: TRBJ2-7
v_gene: TRBV10-2
d_gene: TRBD1

CDR3aa: CASSRRTSQETQYF
j_gene: TRBJ2-5
v_gene: TRBV18
d_gene: NA

CDR3aa: CASSLDLGTEAFF
j_gene: TRBJ1-1
v_gene: TRBV5-5
d_gene: NA

CDR3aa: CASRAEEIVSYGYTF
j_gene: TRBJ1-2
v_gene: TRBV6-1
d_gene: NA

CDR3aa: CASSVIRTDTQYF
j_gene: TRBJ2-3
v_gene: TRBV2
d_gene: NA

CDR3aa: CASRTTGANTEAFF
j_gene: TRBJ1-1
v_gene: TRBV28
d_gene: TRBD1

CDR3aa: CASSDSGRYGYTF
j_gene: TRBJ1-2
v_gene: TRBV6-4
d_gene: NA

CDR3aa: CSVEIFGAYNEQFF
j_gene: TRBJ2-1
v_gene: TRBV29-1
d_gene: NA

CDR3aa: CAISDGGDQPQHF
j_gene: TRBJ1-5
v_gene: TRBV10-3
d_gene: NA

CDR3aa: CASSEASYNEQFF
j_gene: TRBJ2-1
v_gene: TRBV25-1
d_gene: NA